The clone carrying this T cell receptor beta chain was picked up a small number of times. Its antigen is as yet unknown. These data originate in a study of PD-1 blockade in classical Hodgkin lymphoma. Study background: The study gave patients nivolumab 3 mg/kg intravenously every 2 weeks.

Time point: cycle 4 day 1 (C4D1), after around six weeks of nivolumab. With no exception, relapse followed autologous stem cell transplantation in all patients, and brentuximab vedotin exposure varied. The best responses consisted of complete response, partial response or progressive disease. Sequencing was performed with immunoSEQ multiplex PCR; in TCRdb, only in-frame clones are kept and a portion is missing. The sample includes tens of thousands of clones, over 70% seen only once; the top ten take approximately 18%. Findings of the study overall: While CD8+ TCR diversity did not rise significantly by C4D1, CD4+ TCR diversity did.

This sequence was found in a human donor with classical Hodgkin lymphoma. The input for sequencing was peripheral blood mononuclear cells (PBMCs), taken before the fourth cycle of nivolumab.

The CDR3 spells CASSPRTDSYEQYF. DNA for the CDR3: TGTGCCAGCAGCCCCCGAACAGACTCCTACGAGCAGTACTTC. The genes are TRBV9 and TRBJ2-7; unclear D gene. Germline V gives CDR1 SGDLS, CDR2 YYNGEE. The CDR3 covers 14 residues. V was pared by 4 bases and J by 0 bases, with 11 bases between.